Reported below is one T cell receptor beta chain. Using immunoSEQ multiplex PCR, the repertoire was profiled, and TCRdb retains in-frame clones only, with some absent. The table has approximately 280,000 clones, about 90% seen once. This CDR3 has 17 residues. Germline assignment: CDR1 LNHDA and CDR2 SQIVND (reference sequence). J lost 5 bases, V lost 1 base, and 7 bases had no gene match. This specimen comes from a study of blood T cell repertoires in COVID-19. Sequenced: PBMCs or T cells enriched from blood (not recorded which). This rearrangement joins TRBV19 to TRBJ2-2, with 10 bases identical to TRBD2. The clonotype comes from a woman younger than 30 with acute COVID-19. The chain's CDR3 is CASSIGLAGVRTGELFF. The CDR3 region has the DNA TGTGCCAGTAGTATAGGCCTAGCGGGAGTTCGGACCGGGGAGCTGTTTTTT.